The 14 T cell receptor beta chains below were found in one sample sequenced in a study of blood T cells in healthy people across ages. A second PCR of 7 to 11 cycles used a sample-barcoded 5' primer and a J-beta primer mix. One entry per CDR3 protein, called by TCRdb with MiXCR from the 5' RACE reads. The sample lists roughly 930,000 distinct CDR3 sequences, around 46% occurring once. Sequenced input: blood. All receptors come from a young man in good health.

The rearrangement uses TRBV29-1 and TRBJ2-5; 8 positions match TRBD1. The DNA end lines up better with TRBJ2-7; the J call may be wrong. Germline loops: CDR1 SQVTM, CDR2 ANQGSEA. There are 13 residues in the CDR3. CDR3 sequence: CSAETGERYEQYF. The CDR3 DNA follows: TGCAGCGCAGAGACAGGGGAGCGATACGAGCAGTACTTC.

The CDR3, as DNA: TGTGCCAGCAGCTACCCTACAGGGACTAGCGGGGGGCCACAAGAGACCCAGTACTTC. Translating gives CASSYPTGTSGGPQETQYF. The chain combines TRBV7-8 with TRBJ2-5, with 15 bases that match TRBD2. With 4 bases clipped from V and 2 bases from J, the junction kept 11 bases outside the gene matches. CDR1 and CDR2 (germline): SGHVS, FQNEAQ. The CDR3 contains 19 residues.

V and J are TRBV9 and TRBJ2-1; 12 nucleotides line up with TRBD2. The last part of the DNA fits TRBJ2-7 better; the J call may be wrong. The CDR3 is made up of 15 amino acids. Germline CDR1 and CDR2: SGDLS and YYNGEE. The CDR3 region is CASSRTSGEYNEQYF. CDR3 DNA sequence: TGTGCCAGCAGCCGGACTAGCGGGGAATACAATGAGCAGTACTTC.

Points on this clonotype: One junction end disagrees with the germline gene, perhaps due to a read error. The genes are TRBV30 and TRBJ2-5; TRBD2 might be the D (5 bases). The last part of the DNA fits TRBJ2-7 better; the J call may be wrong. CDR3 length: 11 residues. CDR1 is GTSNPN and CDR2 is SVGIG in the germline V gene (reference sequence). The CDR3 loop reads CAGSMDYEQYF. CDR3 DNA: TGTGCCGGGAGTATGGACTACGAGCAGTACTTC.

The chain couples TRBV4-1 to TRBJ2-3, with TRBD2 matching 7 bases. In germline, CDR1 is MGHRA, CDR2 YSYEKL. The length of the CDR3 is 16 residues. Trimming at V came to 1 base and at J to 1 base, leaving 5 bases not matched to a gene. CDR3: CASSQVERGRTDTQYF. The CDR3 DNA is TGCGCCAGCAGCCAAGTTGAGCGGGGACGCACAGATACGCAGTATTTT.

The chain combines TRBV28 with TRBJ2-7, with unresolved D. The end of the DNA is better explained by TRBJ2-5, so the J call may be wrong. Germline lookup yields CDR1 MDHEN and CDR2 SYDVKM. The CDR3 totals 14 residues. DNA for the CDR3: TGTGCCAGCAGTTCCCCCAGCAAGCAGGAGACCCAGTACTTC. It specifies CASSSPSKQETQYF.

As regards this clonotype: A much larger clone sits a single nucleotide away, making a read error possible. V and J are TRBV11-3 and TRBJ1-6; a weak D match, TRBD1 (5 bases). This CDR3 comprises 14 residues. Germline V gene lookup returns CDR1 SGHNT and CDR2 YENEEA. In nucleotides, the CDR3 is TGTGCCAGCAGGGGGGTATCAAATAATCCACCCCTCCACTTT. Its translation: CASRGVSNNPPLHF.

The chain uses TRBV4-1 and TRBJ2-7; the D is unclear. The J call may be in error: the DNA end matches TRBJ2-5 better. This CDR3 is built from 17 residues. Germline V gene sequence: CDR1 MGHRA, CDR2 YSYEKL. In nucleotides, the CDR3 is TGCGCCAGCAGCCACCCCAGCGCCATAAACCAAGAGTGGACCCAGTACTTC. It translates to CASSHPSAINQEWTQYF.

The chain is built from TRBV15 and TRBJ2-2; TRBD2 matches 9 bases. Looked up from germline, CDR1 is LNHNV and CDR2 is YYDKDF (reference sequence). Trimming removed 0 bases from V and 6 bases from J; junction bases left unmatched: 2. The CDR3 loop spans 15 amino acids. The CDR3 region has the DNA TGTGCCACCAGCAGAGAGCGGGGGGGCCCCGGGGAGCTGTTTTTT. Translated: CATSRERGGPGELFF.

V usage is TRBV3-1 and J usage is TRBJ1-2; D unclear. CDR1 LGHDT and CDR2 YNNKEL come from the germline V gene (reference sequence). V dropped 1 base and J dropped 8 bases, with 11 bases sitting between them. The CDR3 is made up of 13 amino acids. DNA for the CDR3: TGTGCCAGCAGCCAAGGCCGAGGCGGCGGCTACACCTTC. This gives the protein CASSQGRGGGYTF. The whole variable domain, remainder taken from reference TRBV3-1 and TRBJ1-2, is DTAVSQTPKYLVTQMGNDKSIKCEQNLGHDTMYWYKQDSKKFLKIMFSYNNKELIINETVPNRFSPKSPDKAHLNLHINSLELGDSAVYFCASSQGRGGGYTFGSGTRLTVV.

In the case of this clonotype: Sequence at one end of the junction differs from germline and may be a read error. This rearrangement joins TRBV7-9 to TRBJ1-5; D is uncertain. From germline, CDR1 is SEHNR and CDR2 FQNEAQ (reference sequence). The CDR3 is 12 residues long. The chain's CDR3 is CVSSDSNQPQHF. The CDR3 DNA is TGTGTCAGCAGCGATAGCAATCAGCCCCAGCATTTT.

This clonotype was detected a few times. The genes are TRBV7-3 and TRBJ2-3, with D unclear. Germline CDR1 is SGHTA and CDR2 is FQGTGA. The CDR3 length is 13 residues. In nucleotides, the CDR3 is TGTGCTACCGCGAGCGTCAGCACAGATACGCAGTATTTT. Its protein is CATASVSTDTQYF.

The genes are TRBV20-1 and TRBJ1-4; D call uncertain. The CDR3 extends over 16 amino acids. From germline, CDR1 is DFQATT and CDR2 SNEGSKA (reference sequence). V shed 0 bases and J shed 0 bases, with 11 bases lying between them. CDR3: CSARDMEGATNEKLFF. The CDR3 coding sequence is TGCAGTGCTAGAGATATGGAGGGAGCAACTAATGAAAAACTGTTTTTT.

This sequence joins TRBV5-1 and TRBJ2-1; the D gene is possibly TRBD1 (5 bases). The better agreement between TRBJ2-7 and the DNA end casts doubt on the J call. Germline V gives CDR1 SGHRS, CDR2 YFSETQ. The CDR3 runs to 18 residues. The CDR3 reads CASSAVQNRLSSYNEQYF. CDR3 sequence (DNA): TGCGCCAGCAGCGCTGTCCAGAACAGGCTAAGCTCCTACAATGAGCAGTACTTC.